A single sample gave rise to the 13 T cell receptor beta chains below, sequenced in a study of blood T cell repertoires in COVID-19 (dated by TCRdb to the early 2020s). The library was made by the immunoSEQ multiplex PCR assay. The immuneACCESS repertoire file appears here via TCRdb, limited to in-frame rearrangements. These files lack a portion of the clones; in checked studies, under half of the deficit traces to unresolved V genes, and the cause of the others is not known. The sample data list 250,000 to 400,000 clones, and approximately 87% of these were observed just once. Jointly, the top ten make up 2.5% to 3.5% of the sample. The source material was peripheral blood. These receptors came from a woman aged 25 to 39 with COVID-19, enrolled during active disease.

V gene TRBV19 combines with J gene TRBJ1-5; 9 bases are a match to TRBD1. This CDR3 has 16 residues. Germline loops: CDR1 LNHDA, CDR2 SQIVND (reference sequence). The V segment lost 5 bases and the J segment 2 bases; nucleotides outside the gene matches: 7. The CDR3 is CASSRPGQGRNQPQHF. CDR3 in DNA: TGTGCCAGTAGTCGGCCGGGACAGGGCCGCAATCAGCCCCAGCATTTT.

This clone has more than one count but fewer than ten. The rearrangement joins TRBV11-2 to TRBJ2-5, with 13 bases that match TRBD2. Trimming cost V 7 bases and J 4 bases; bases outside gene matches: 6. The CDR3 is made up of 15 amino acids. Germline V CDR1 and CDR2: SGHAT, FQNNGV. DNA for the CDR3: TGTGCCAGCACCCGGACTAGCGGGAGTGTAGAGACCCAGTACTTC. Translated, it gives CASTRTSGSVETQYF.

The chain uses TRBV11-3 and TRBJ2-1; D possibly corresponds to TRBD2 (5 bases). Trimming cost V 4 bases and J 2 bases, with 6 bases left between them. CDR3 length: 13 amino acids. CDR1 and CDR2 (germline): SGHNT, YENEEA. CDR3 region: CASSSGTYNEQFF. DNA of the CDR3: TGTGCCAGCAGCTCGGGGACCTACAATGAGCAGTTCTTC.

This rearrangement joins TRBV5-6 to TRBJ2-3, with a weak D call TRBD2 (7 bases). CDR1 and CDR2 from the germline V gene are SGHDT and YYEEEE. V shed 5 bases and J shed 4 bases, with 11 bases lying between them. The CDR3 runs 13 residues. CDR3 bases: TGTGCCAGCAGGACGGGGGGCGCAGATACGCAGTATTTT. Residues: CASRTGGADTQYF.

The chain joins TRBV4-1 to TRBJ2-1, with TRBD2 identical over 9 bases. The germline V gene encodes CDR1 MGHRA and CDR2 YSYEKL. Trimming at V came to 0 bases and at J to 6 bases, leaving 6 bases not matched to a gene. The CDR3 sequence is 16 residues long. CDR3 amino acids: CASSQDGTSHTNEQFF. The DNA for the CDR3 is TGCGCCAGCAGCCAAGATGGGACTAGCCACACCAATGAGCAGTTCTTC.

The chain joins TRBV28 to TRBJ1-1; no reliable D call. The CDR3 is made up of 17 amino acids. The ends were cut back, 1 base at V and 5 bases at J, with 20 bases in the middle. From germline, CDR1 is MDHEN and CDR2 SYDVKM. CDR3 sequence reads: CASSLSFGVGSRTEAFF. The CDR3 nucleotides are TGTGCCAGCAGTTTATCCTTCGGGGTAGGATCGCGGACTGAAGCTTTCTTT.

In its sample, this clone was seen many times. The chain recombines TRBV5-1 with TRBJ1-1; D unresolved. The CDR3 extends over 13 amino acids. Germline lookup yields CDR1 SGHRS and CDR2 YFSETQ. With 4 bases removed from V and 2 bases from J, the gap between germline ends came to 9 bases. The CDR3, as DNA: TGCGCCAGCAGCCTAAACCTAAACACTGAAGCTTTCTTT. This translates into CASSLNLNTEAFF.

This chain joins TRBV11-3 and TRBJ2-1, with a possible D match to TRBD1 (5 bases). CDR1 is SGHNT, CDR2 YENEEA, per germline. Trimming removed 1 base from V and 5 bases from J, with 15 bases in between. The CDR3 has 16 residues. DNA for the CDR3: TGTGCCAGCAGCTTAGGAACAGGACCTTTTAACAATGAGCAGTTCTTC. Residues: CASSLGTGPFNNEQFF.

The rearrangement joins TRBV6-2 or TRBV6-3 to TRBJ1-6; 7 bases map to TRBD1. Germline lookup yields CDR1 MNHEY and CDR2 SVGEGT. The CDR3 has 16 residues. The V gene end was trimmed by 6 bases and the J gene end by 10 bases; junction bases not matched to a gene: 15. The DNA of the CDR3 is TGTGCCAGCAGCCGTATGACGACAGGGTATCAATCACCCCTCCACTTT. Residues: CASSRMTTGYQSPLHF.

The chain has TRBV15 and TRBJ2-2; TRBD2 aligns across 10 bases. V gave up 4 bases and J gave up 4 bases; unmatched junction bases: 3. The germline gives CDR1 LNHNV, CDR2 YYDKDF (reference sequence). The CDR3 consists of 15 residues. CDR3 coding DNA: TGTGCCACCAGCACCCTAGCGGGAGTCACCGGGGAGCTGTTTTTT. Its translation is CATSTLAGVTGELFF.

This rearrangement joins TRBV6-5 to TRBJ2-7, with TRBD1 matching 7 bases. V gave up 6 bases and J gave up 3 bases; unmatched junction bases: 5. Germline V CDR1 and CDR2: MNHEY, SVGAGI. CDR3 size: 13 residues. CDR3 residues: CASRPGTDYEQYF. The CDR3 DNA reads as TGTGCCAGCAGACCCGGGACAGACTACGAGCAGTACTTC.

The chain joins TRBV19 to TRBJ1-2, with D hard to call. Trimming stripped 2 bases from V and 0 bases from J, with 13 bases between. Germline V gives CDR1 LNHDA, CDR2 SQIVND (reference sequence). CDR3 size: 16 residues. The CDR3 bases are TGTGCCAGTAGTATAAATGGCAGGCGTCCTAACTATGGCTACACCTTC. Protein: CASSINGRRPNYGYTF.

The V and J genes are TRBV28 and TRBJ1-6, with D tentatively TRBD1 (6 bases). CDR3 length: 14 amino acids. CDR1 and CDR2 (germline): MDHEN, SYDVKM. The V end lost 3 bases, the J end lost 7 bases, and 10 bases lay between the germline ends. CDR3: CASSFRQGNSPLHF. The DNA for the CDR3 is TGTGCCAGCAGTTTCCGGCAGGGGAATTCACCCCTCCACTTT. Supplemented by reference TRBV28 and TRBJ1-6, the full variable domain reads DVKVTQSSRYLVKRTGEKVFLECVQDMDHENMFWYRQDPGLGLRLIYFSYDVKMKEKGDIPEGYSVSREKKERFSLILESASTNQTSMYLCASSFRQGNSPLHFGNGTRLTVT.